Detailed here is one TCR beta chain. This clonotype has at least ten counts. What antigen it recognizes has not been identified. The sample holds no much larger clone one base away, and base qualities are not on file. This entry comes from a study of T cells in Graves' hyperthyroidism and ophthalmopathy (dated by TCRdb to the late 2010s). Context from the whole study: Peripheral blood samples were taken at initial diagnosis, before any treatment was given. TCR V-J signatures able to tell the groups apart were searched for in a discovery cohort of 90 to 100 patients, of whom roughly 42 had Graves' ophthalmopathy and roughly 57 had stable Graves' hyperthyroidism. An independent validation cohort of around 20 hyperthyroidism patients and about 16 patients who later progressed to ophthalmopathy tested prospective prediction of ophthalmopathy. For training and testing, the 100 or so patients in the discovery cohort were randomly divided in a 7:3 ratio. In addition, the study compared T-cell repertoires in thyroid tissue and in blood from five to seven Graves' hyperthyroidism patients. Once sampling was done, hyperthyroidism patients were given methimazole at a starting dose of 30 mg daily, whereas ophthalmopathy patients were given high-dose intravenous methylprednisolone. The paper describes TCR Vbeta CDR3 sequencing of 140 or so peripheral blood samples, made up of some 40 ophthalmopathy patients, roughly 75 hyperthyroidism patients and 17 progressor patients. Overall study outcomes, separate from this receptor: No statistical method was used to fix the sample size in advance, and group allocation was not hidden from the investigators. In validation, the model predicted progression to ophthalmopathy a median of roughly 6.5 months before onset, with roughly 70% sensitivity and 72.22% specificity. A 13 V-J signature model separated ophthalmopathy from stable hyperthyroidism, with about 88% sensitivity and 81.08% specificity in cross-validation and 80%/75% in testing. Blood samples also contained most of the expanded thyroid clonotypes (frequency above 0.001), which suggests that blood repertoires may reflect thyroid immune responses.

TCR beta CDR3 regions were amplified from RNA transcripts. The TCR CDR3 was subjected to a first round of RT-PCR using the HTBI primer set and the Qiagen OneStep RT-PCR kit. A second multiplex PCR round built the libraries, followed by size selection and purification. Libraries were sequenced paired-end with 100 bp reads on an Illumina HiSeq2000. The original pipeline was this. SOAPnuke was used to process the raw data, with reads discarded if the reads contained adapters or uncalled bases, had a mean Phred below 15, or lacked an exact constant-primer or identifier match. High-quality paired reads were merged with COPE v1.2.5, and unique nucleotide sequences were defined as clonotypes. Clonotypes were aligned to IMGT TRBV, TRBD and TRBJ reference segments using MiTCR v1.1. The analysis included only V-J combinations with a frequency above 0.0001, which together covered more than 99% of the repertoires. A TCS score was defined as the ratio between F50 (clonal expansion) and ExV (chaos), using BLOSUM62-based TCRdist between CDR3 peptides within each V-J. Welch's t-statistics and random forest reduced around 550 V-J features to 10 to 15, which were used in a naive Bayes classifier (R e1071). In TCRdb, the public reads were trimmed at Q25 with fastp and aligned with MiXCR, with productive beta chains retained. Each CDR3 protein gets just one entry, which takes the most common genes and DNA from the rows behind it. The V and J calls come from TCRdb's annotation, not from the publication. The sample includes some 510,000 distinct CDR3 sequences, with around 20% observed a single time. The ten largest make up about 26% of the sample.

A patient counted as having stable Graves' hyperthyroidism if no progression to ophthalmopathy occurred over 18 months of follow-up. Hyperthyroidism patients were newly diagnosed, with disease duration under 2 months, and aged 18 to 65 years. The study excluded patients with uncontrolled infections, other autoimmune diseases, pregnancy or lactation. Diagnoses were based on clinical symptoms, serum thyroxine and TRAb, thyroid ultrasound and orbital computed tomography. PBMCs were isolated from about 9.1 ml of fresh peripheral blood by Ficoll-Paque density gradient centrifugation. Total RNA was extracted using Trizol reagent, and RNA quality was assessed on an Agilent 2100 Bioanalyzer. Clipping removes 0 bases from V and 6 bases from J, with 1 as the unmatched junction base count. Including the terminal cysteine and phenylalanine, the CDR3 comprises 14 residues. Only the CDR3 part of the read is kept: 42 bases, read in frame from the first base. Based on the germline V gene (reference sequence), the CDR1 and CDR2 sequences are MNHEY and SMNVEV.

The TCR sequence derives from a man between 18 and 35 years old with Graves' hyperthyroidism. Sequenced input: blood. The V and J segments used are TRBV27 and TRBJ1-5; 8 central nucleotides agree with TRBD1. The sequenced DNA: TGTGCCAGCAGTTTATCGACAGGGGTTCAGCCCCAGCATTTT. It specifies CASSLSTGVQPQHF.